This record covers a single T cell receptor (beta chain). The data are from a study of graft-versus-host responses after intestinal transplantation. The CDR3 length is 13 residues. Germline V gene lookup returns CDR1 MGHDK and CDR2 SYGVNS. With 4 bases removed from V and 1 base from J, the gap between germline ends came to 5 bases. Study conclusions and caveats: Declines in HvG clones occurring early post-transplant were associated with peak circulating GvH clone levels. Recipient marrow contained GvH clones, some of which appeared first in ileum or blood.

The method was immunoSEQ multiplex PCR; TCRdb's version includes in-frame clones alone and lacks a portion of them. Here the sample spans about 15,000 clones, 25% to 35% being singletons. Plating of about 200,000 CFSE-labeled responder cells was done together with about 200,000 irradiated, violet-dye-labeled stimulator cells. The sequencing used alloreactive CD4+ T cells from a mixed lymphocyte reaction culture, collected before intestinal transplant. The subset was: CFSE-low proliferating T cells sorted from roughly 6-day pre-transplant mixed lymphocyte reaction (GvH or HvG direction). The receptor's source is a human patient who received an intestinal transplant. The chain recombines TRBV25-1 with TRBJ1-5; unclear D gene. This CDR3 reads CASSGGSNQPQHF. The CDR3 DNA sequence: TGTGCCAGCAGTGGAGGCAGCAATCAGCCCCAGCATTTT.